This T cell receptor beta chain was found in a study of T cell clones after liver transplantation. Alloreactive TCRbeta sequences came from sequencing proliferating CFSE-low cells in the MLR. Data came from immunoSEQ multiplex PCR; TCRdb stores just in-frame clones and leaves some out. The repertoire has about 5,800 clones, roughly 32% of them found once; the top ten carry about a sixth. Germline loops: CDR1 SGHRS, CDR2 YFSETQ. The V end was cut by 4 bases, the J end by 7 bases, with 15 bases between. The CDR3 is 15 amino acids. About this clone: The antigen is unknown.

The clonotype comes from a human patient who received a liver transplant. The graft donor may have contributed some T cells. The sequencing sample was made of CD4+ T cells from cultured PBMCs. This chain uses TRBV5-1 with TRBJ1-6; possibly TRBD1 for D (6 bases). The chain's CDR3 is CASSKDTGPNSPLHF. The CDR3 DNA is TGCGCCAGCAGCAAGGATACAGGGCCCAATTCACCCCTCCACTTT.